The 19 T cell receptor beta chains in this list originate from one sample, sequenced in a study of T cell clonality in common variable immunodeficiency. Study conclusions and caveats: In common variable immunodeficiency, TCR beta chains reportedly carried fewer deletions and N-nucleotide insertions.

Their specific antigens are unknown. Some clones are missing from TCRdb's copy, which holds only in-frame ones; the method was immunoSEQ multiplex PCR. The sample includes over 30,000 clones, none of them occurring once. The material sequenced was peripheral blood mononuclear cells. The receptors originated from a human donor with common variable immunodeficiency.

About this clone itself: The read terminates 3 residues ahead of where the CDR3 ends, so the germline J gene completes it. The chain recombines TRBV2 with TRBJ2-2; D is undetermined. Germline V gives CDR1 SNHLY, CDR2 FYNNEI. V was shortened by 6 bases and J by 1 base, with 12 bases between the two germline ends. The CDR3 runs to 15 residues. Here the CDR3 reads CASRSARGNTGELFF. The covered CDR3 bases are TGTGCCAGCAGGAGTGCCAGAGGGAACACCGGGGAG.

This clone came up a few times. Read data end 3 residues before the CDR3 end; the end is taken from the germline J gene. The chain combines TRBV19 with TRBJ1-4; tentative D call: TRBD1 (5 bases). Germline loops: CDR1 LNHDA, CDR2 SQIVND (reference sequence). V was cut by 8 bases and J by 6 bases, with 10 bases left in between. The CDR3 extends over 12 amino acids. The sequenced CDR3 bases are TGTGCCAGTGGGACGGGGGATGAAAAA. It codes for CASGTGDEK. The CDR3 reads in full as CASGTGDEKLFF.

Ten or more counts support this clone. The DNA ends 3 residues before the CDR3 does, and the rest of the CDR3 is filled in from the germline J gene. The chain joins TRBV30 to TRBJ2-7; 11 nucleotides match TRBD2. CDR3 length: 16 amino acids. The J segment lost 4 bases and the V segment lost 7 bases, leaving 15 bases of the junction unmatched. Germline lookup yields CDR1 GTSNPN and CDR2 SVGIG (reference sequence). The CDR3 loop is CALIQGRASGRYEQYF. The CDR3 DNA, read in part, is TGTGCCTTAATCCAGGGAAGAGCTAGCGGGAGGTACGAG.

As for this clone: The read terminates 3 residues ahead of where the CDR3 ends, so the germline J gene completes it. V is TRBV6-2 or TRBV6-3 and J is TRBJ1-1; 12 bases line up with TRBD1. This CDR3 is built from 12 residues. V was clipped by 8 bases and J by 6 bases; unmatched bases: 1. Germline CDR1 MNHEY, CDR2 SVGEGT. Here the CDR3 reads CASGTGGSEAFF. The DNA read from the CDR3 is TGTGCCAGCGGGACAGGGGGCTCTGAA.

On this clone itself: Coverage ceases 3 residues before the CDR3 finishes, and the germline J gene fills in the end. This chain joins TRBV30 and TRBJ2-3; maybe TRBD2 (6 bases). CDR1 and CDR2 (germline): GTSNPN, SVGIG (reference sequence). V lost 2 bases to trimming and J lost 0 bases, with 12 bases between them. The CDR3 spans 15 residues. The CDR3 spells CAWSRTSTSTDTQYF. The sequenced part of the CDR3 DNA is TGTGCCTGGAGTAGAACTAGCACTAGCACAGATACG. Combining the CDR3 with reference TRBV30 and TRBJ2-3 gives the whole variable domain SQTIHQWPATLVQPVGSPLSLECTVEGTSNPNLYWYRQAAGRGLQLLFYSVGIGQISSEVPQNLSASRPQDRQFILSSKKLLLSDSGFYLCAWSRTSTSTDTQYFGPGTRLTVL.

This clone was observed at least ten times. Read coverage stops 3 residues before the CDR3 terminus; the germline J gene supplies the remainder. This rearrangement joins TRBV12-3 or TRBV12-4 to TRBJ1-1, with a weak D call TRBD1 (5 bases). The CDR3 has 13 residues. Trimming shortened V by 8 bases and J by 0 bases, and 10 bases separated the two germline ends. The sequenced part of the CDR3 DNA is TGTGCCAGCGGGAGGGGAATGAACACTGAA. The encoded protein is CASGRGMNTE. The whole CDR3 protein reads CASGRGMNTEAFF.

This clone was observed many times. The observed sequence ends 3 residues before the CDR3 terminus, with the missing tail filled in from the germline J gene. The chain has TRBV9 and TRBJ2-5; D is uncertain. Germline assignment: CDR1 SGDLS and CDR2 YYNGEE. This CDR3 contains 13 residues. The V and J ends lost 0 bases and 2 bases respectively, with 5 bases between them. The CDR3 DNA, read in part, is TGTGCCAGCAGCGTAGACTTACAAGAGACC. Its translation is CASSVDLQET. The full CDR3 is CASSVDLQETQYF.

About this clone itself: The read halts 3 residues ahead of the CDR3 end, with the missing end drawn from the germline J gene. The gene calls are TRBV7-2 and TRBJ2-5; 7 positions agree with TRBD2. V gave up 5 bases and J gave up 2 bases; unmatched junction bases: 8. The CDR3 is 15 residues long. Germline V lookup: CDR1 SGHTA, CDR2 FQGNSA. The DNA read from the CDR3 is TGTGCCAGCAGCGAGGCGGGAGTGCGGCAAGAGACC. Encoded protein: CASSEAGVRQET. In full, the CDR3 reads CASSEAGVRQETQYF.

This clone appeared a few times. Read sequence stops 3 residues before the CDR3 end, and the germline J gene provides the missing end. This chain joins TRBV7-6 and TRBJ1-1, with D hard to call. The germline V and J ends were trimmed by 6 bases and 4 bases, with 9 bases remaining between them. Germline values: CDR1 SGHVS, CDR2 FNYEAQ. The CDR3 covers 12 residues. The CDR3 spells CASRLTGTEAFF. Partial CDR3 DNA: TGTGCCAGCAGATTAACCGGCACTGAA.

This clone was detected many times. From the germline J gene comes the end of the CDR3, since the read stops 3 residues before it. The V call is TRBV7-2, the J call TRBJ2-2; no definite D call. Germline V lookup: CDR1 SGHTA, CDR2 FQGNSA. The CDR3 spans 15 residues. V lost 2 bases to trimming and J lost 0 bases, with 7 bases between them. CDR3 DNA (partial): TGTGCCAGCAGCTTACGTGGCACGAACACCGGGGAG. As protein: CASSLRGTNTGE. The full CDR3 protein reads CASSLRGTNTGELFF.

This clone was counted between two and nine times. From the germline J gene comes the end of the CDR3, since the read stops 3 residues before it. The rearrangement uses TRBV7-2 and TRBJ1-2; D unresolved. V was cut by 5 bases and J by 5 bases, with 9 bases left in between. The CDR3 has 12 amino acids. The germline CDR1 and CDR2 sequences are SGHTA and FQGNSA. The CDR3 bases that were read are TGTGCCAGCAGCCCGCAACAATATGGC. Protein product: CASSPQQYG. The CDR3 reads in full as CASSPQQYGYTF.

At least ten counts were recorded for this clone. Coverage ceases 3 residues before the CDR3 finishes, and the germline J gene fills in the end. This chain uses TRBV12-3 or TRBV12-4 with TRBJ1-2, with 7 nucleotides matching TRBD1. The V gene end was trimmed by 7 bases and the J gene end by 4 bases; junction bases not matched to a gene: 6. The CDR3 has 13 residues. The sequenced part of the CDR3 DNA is TGTGCCAGCAAACCCGGGACAGCCTATGGC. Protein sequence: CASKPGTAYG. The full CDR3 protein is CASKPGTAYGYTF.

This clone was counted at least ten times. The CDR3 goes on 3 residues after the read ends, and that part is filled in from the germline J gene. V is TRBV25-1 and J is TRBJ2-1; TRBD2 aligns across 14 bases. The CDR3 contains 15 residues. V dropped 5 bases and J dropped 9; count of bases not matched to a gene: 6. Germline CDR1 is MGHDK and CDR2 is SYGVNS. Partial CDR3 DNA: TGTGCCAGCAGTCGGACTAGCGGGAGGCCGAGTGAG. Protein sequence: CASSRTSGRPSE. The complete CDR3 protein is CASSRTSGRPSEQFF.

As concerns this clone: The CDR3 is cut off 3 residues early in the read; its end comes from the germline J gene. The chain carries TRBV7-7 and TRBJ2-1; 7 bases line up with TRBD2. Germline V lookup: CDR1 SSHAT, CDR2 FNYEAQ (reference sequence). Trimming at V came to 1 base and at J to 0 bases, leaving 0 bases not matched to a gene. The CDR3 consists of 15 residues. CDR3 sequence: CASSLERGSYNEQFF. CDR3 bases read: TGTGCCAGCAGCTTAGAGCGGGGCTCCTACAATGAG.

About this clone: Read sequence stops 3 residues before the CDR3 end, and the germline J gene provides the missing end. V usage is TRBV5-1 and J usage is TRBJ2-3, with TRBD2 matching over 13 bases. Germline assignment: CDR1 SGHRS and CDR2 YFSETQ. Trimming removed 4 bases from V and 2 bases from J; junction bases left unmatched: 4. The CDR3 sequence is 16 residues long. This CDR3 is CASSLGTSGNTDTQYF. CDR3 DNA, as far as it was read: TGCGCCAGCAGCCTGGGGACTAGCGGGAACACAGATACG.

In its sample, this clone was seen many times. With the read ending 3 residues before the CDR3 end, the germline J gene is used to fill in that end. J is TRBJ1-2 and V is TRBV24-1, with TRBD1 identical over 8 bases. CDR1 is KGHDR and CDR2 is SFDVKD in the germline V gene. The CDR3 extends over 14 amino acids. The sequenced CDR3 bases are TGTGCCACCAGTGGGGGGCAGGGGGCTGACGGC. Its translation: CATSGGQGADG. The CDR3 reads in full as CATSGGQGADGYTF.

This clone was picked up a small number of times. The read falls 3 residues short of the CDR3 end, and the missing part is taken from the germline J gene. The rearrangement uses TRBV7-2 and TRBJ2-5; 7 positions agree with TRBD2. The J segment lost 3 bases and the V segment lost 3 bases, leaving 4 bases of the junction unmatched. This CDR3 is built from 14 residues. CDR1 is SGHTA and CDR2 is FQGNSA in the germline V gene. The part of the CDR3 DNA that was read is TGTGCCAGCAGCTTCGGGGGAGGGAAAGAGACC. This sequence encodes CASSFGGGKET. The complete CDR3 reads CASSFGGGKETQYF.

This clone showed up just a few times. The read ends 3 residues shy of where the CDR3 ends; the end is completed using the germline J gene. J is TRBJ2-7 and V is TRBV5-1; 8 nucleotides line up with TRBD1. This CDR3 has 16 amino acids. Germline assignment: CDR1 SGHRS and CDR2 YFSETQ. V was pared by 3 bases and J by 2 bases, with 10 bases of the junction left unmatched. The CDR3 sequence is CASSWVTTGETYEQYF. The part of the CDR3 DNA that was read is TGCGCCAGCAGCTGGGTTACGACAGGGGAAACCTACGAG. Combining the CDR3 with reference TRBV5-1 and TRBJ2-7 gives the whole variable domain KAGVTQTPRYLIKTRGQQVTLSCSPISGHRSVSWYQQTPGQGLQFLFEYFSETQRNKGNFPGRFSGRQFSNSRSEMNVSTLELGDSALYLCASSWVTTGETYEQYFGPGTRLTVT.

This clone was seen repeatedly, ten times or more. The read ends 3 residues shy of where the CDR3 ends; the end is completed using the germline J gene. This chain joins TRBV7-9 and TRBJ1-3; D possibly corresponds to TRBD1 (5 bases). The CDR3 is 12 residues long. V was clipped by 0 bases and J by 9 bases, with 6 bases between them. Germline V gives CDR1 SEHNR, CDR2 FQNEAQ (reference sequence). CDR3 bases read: TGTGCCAGCAGCTTAGCGCAGGGCACC. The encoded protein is CASSLAQGT. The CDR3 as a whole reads CASSLAQGTIYF.